This paragraph reports one TCR beta chain. What it recognizes is unknown. Trimming took 4 bases from V and 3 from J; bases not matched to a gene: 6. The CDR3 totals 16 residues. Germline CDR1 LGHNA, CDR2 YNFKEQ. Survey level was the resolution at which the v3.0 immunoSEQ assay ran. It was about 35,000-55,000 T-cell genomes per sample that sequencing targeted. Assay used: immunoSEQ multiplex PCR; TCRdb lists only in-frame clones, some missing. The repertoire holds 20,000 to 30,000 clones, with around three quarters as singletons. This sample stems from a study of long-term antiretroviral therapy in people with HIV. On the study more broadly: In the earliest collections, sampling predates the 2015 immediate-ART recommendation by about a decade. Notes on the study in general: Data on ART adherence, viral resistance or therapy changes were unavailable.

The chain links TRBV4-2 to TRBJ2-3, with 11 bases lining up with TRBD2. This clonotype was obtained from a woman between 40 and 55 years old with HIV. Here the sequenced sample was unsorted PBMCs, taken 1.2 years after starting antiretroviral therapy. The CDR3 protein is CASSPLAGGVTDTQYF. CDR3 nucleotides: TGTGCCAGCAGCCCCTTAGCGGGGGGGGTTACAGATACGCAGTATTTT.